This T cell receptor (beta chain) was sequenced during a study of control samples from healthy donors and cancer patients. Germline V gives CDR1 SGHRS, CDR2 YFSETQ. The CDR3 totals 13 residues. V shed 4 bases, J shed 2 bases, and the junction held 2 bases outside the gene matches. Sequenced by immunoSEQ multiplex PCR; TCRdb stores in-frame clones only, minus some. The repertoire holds about 190,000 clones, with approximately 90% as singletons. V and J are TRBV5-1 and TRBJ2-7, with 8 bases that match TRBD2. The sequence came from a man aged 25-40 years in good health. What was sequenced was blood. CDR3 coding DNA: TGCGCCAGCAGCCCGGGGGGGACCTACGAGCAGTACTTC. As protein: CASSPGGTYEQYF.